This T cell receptor (beta chain) comes out of a study of cytomegalovirus exposure and HLA in healthy donors. Points from the study as a whole: Researchers catalogued some 160 TCR beta chains as cytomegalovirus-associated. Confirmation in vitro established that a few CMV-associated chains were specific for CMV antigens.

The CDR3 is 15 amino acids. V lost 1 base, J lost 2 bases, and 2 bases stayed unmatched. Germline V gene sequence: CDR1 SGHAT, CDR2 FQNNGV. Only in-frame clones appear in the TCRdb table, and some are missing; sequencing was by immunoSEQ multiplex PCR. This repertoire shows some 270,000 clones, about 86% found once; its top ten account for over 0.95%. Comments on this clone: The antigen is unknown.

The validation cohort, a group of under 150 subjects, included the donors and was separate from the roughly 670-subject first cohort. Material for sequencing was PBMCs. V gene TRBV11-2 combines with J gene TRBJ2-7, with 10 positions matching TRBD2. The TCR originated in a woman between 18 and 30 years old in good health and CMV-seronegative. The CDR3 loop reads CASSLGSGGTYEQYF. DNA for the CDR3: TGTGCCAGCAGCTTAGGTAGCGGGGGGACCTACGAGCAGTACTTC. The complete variable domain, with remaining parts taken from reference TRBV11-2 and TRBJ2-7, reads EAGVAQSPRYKIIEKRQSVAFWCNPISGHATLYWYQQILGQGPKLLIQFQNNGVVDDSQLPKDRFSAERLKGVDSTLKIQPAKLEDSAVYLCASSLGSGGTYEQYFGPGTRLTVT.